The next 9 T cell receptor beta chains were all read from a single sample in a study of blood T cell repertoires in COVID-19. Assay used: immunoSEQ multiplex PCR; TCRdb lists only in-frame clones, some missing. This table holds some 140,000 clones, about 79% found once. The source material was peripheral blood. The receptors shown here come from an older woman with acute or convalescent COVID-19.

The V call is TRBV9, the J call TRBJ1-4, with D unresolved. Germline V gives CDR1 SGDLS, CDR2 YYNGEE. The CDR3 has 14 amino acids. V was cut by 0 bases and J by 8 bases, with 11 bases left in between. The CDR3 DNA reads TGTGCCAGCAGCGTAGAAGGACTAGGGGAAAAACTGTTTTTT. It is translated as CASSVEGLGEKLFF.

The V call is TRBV6-5, the J call TRBJ1-1, with 7 bases aligning to TRBD1. The CDR3 covers 13 residues. V lost 10 bases, J lost 2 bases, and 7 bases stayed unmatched. CDR1 MNHEY and CDR2 SVGAGI come from the germline V gene. CDR3 sequence (DNA): TGTGCCACCAAGAACAGGGGAAACACTGAAGCTTTCTTT. This encodes CATKNRGNTEAFF.

The rearrangement joins TRBV28 to TRBJ1-5, with TRBD1 identical over 10 bases. V lost 6 bases to trimming and J lost 9 bases; unmatched junction nucleotides: 8. The CDR3 is made up of 14 amino acids. Germline V gene sequence: CDR1 MDHEN, CDR2 SYDVKM. The CDR3, as DNA: TGTGCCAGCAGCCGGAGACAGGGGGCGCGGCCCCAGCATTTT. It specifies CASSRRQGARPQHF.

V and J are TRBV30 and TRBJ2-2; D is perhaps TRBD1 (6 bases). CDR1 and CDR2 from the germline V gene are GTSNPN and SVGIG (reference sequence). V lost 3 bases and J lost 2, with 16 bases in between. CDR3 length: 16 amino acids. The CDR3 loop reads CAWRWDRTVNTGELFF. The CDR3 DNA sequence: TGTGCCTGGAGGTGGGATCGGACAGTTAACACCGGGGAGCTGTTTTTT.

This chain joins TRBV3-1 (or the pseudogene TRBV3-2) and TRBJ2-7; 7 positions match TRBD2. The CDR3 length is 15 residues. Germline lookup yields CDR1 LGHDT and CDR2 YNNKEL (reference sequence). V lost 2 bases and J lost 1; bases outside the gene matches: 5. Written as DNA, the CDR3 is TGTGCCAGCAGCCAACCGGGACTATCTTCCTACGAGCAGTACTTC. Protein sequence: CASSQPGLSSYEQYF.

This clone was counted only a few times. The chain recombines TRBV5-5 with TRBJ2-1; D may be TRBD2 (7 bases). This CDR3 is 15 amino acids long. V lost 7 bases and J lost 5, with 19 bases in between. The germline V gene encodes CDR1 SGHKS and CDR2 YYEKEE (reference sequence). The CDR3: CASSPTGRDNNEQFF. The DNA of the CDR3 is TGTGCCAGCTCACCAACAGGGAGGGACAACAATGAGCAGTTCTTC. The full variable domain, completed using reference TRBV5-5 and TRBJ2-1, is DAGVTQSPTHLIKTRGQQVTLRCSPISGHKSVSWYQQVLGQGPQFIFQYYEKEERGRGNFPDRFSARQFPNYSSELNVNALLLGDSALYLCASSPTGRDNNEQFFGPGTRLTVL.

This clone was recorded once. The chain joins TRBV10-3 to TRBJ2-7, with a tentative D call TRBD2 (6 bases). Germline V CDR1 and CDR2: ENHRY, SYGVKD. The V end was cut by 10 bases, the J end by 5 bases, with 21 bases between. The CDR3 is 14 amino acids. For the CDR3, the DNA is TGTGCCACTCGGGCGGACGGGGGTCGGGACGAGCAGTACTTC. Translation gives CATRADGGRDEQYF.

The rearrangement links TRBV12-3 or TRBV12-4 to TRBJ1-5, with 8 bases identical to TRBD1. Trimming cost V 7 bases and J 4 bases; bases outside gene matches: 3. CDR3 length: 13 amino acids. The CDR3 reads CASINRGNQPQHF. The CDR3 DNA reads as TGTGCCAGCATCAACAGGGGGAATCAGCCCCAGCATTTT.

J is TRBJ1-2 and V is TRBV7-2, with 7 bases lining up with TRBD1. Trimming at V came to 6 bases and at J to 3 bases, leaving 7 bases not matched to a gene. CDR1 and CDR2 from the germline V gene are SGHTA and FQGNSA. CDR3 length: 14 residues. CDR3 DNA sequence: TGTGCCAGCAGTCCCACGACAGGGTACTATGGCTACACCTTC. Amino acid sequence: CASSPTTGYYGYTF. Variable domain in full (rest from reference TRBV7-2 and TRBJ1-2): GAGVSQSPSNKVTEKGKDVELRCDPISGHTALYWYRQSLGQGLEFLIYFQGNSAPDKSGLPSDRFSAERTGGSVSTLTIQRTQQEDSAVYLCASSPTTGYYGYTFGSGTRLTVV.